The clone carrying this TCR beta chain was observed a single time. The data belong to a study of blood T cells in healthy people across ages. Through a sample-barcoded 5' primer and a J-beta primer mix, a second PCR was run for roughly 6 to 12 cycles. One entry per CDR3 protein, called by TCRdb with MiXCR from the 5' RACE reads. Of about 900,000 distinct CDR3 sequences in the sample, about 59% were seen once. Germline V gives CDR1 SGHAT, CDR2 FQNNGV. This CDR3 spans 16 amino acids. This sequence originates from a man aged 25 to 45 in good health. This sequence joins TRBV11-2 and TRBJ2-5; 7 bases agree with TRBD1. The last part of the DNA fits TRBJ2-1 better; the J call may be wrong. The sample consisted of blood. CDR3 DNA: TGTGCCAGCAGCTCCCGAGATTTAGACAGGGAAGAGACCCAGTTCTTC. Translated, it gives CASSSRDLDREETQFF.